This is a list of T cell receptor beta chains from one sample in a study of blood T cell repertoires in COVID-19. Generated by immunoSEQ multiplex PCR, the TCRdb table keeps only in-frame clones and is missing some. Among hundreds of thousands of clones listed, about 90% were seen once. Specimen: PBMCs or T cells enriched from blood (not recorded which). The receptors here all came from a woman in her twenties or thirties who had recovered from COVID-19. Each CDR3 is given with its conserved first and last residue. D genes are given only for firm matches. Clone sizes are given selectively: once, few, many, or a class where the clone is expanded.

V	J	size	D	length	DNA	CDR3
TRBV5-5	TRBJ1-6	-	TRBD1	16	TGTGCCAGCAGCTCTTACAGGGGTATCTATAATTCACCCCTCCACTTT	CASSSYRGIYNSPLHF
TRBV5-1	TRBJ2-7	-	TRBD1	14	TGCGCCAGTGGGACAGACGGCCCGCCGAGCGAGCAGTACTTC	CASGTDGPPSEQYF
TRBV27	TRBJ2-5	-	TRBD2	18	TGTGCCAGCAGTTTACGGAGGTCTAGCGGGGGGACCGGGGAGACCCAGTACTTC	CASSLRRSSGGTGETQYF
TRBV28	TRBJ2-7	-	-	13	TGTGCCAGCAGTTTAACAGCTCCCTACGAGCAGTACTTC	CASSLTAPYEQYF
TRBV24-1	TRBJ2-6	-	TRBD1	18	TGTGCCACCAGTGATTCGGGACAGGGAAGCTCTGGGGCCAACGTCCTGACTTTC	CATSDSGQGSSGANVLTF
TRBV27	TRBJ1-4	-	TRBD1	17	TGTGCCAGCAGTTATAAGGGGGCGGGTAGAACTAATGAAAAACTGTTTTTT	CASSYKGAGRTNEKLFF
TRBV11-3	TRBJ2-1	-	TRBD2	17	TGTGCCAGCAGCCACTCTAGCGGGGGGGTTTCTGCGGATGAGCAGTTCTTC	CASSHSSGGVSADEQFF
TRBV7-9	TRBJ2-1	-	TRBD2	14	TGTGCCAGCAGCTTAGGACTAGCGGGGGTGGAGCAGTTCTTC	CASSLGLAGVEQFF
TRBV5-1	TRBJ1-3	-	-	16	TGCGCCAGCAGCTCGCAGGGGATCACCTCTGGAAACACCATATATTTT	CASSSQGITSGNTIYF
TRBV5-1	TRBJ1-5	-	TRBD1	15	TGCGCCAGCAGCTTGGGGCCGGGACAGTTACAGCCCCAGCATTTT	CASSLGPGQLQPQHF
TRBV5-6	TRBJ1-1	-	-	16	TGTGCCAGCAGCCCTTCCCCCAAAGGGGTGAACACTGAAGCTTTCTTT	CASSPSPKGVNTEAFF
TRBV21-1	TRBJ2-3	-	-	20	TGTGCCAGCAGCAAACGAAAGGACGAACAGGGGAATTGGACCACAGATACGCAGTATTTT	CASSKRKDEQGNWTTDTQYF
TRBV27	TRBJ1-1	-	TRBD1	12	TGTGCCAGCAGGACGAACAGGGGGGACGCTTTCTTT	CASRTNRGDAFF
TRBV5-8	TRBJ1-2	-	-	11	TGTGCCAGCAGCTTGGATCGCGGGGACACCTTC	CASSLDRGDTF
TRBV7-6	TRBJ2-3	-	-	15	TGTGCCAGCAGCTTAGACCTAGCAGGTACAGATACGCAGTATTTT	CASSLDLAGTDTQYF
TRBV7-2	TRBJ2-7	-	-	14	TGTGCCAGCAGCTTAGCAGGGGCCGACTACGAGCAGTACTTC	CASSLAGADYEQYF
TRBV28	TRBJ1-6	once	TRBD1	15	TGTGCCAGCAGCCCTCCGGACAGGGCTAATTCACCCCTCCACTTT	CASSPPDRANSPLHF
TRBV5-1	TRBJ1-6	-	TRBD1	16	TGCGCCAGCAGCTTGGATGGTGGGACAGAAAATTCACCCCTCCACTTT	CASSLDGGTENSPLHF
TRBV29-1	TRBJ1-2	-	TRBD1	12	TGCAGCGCCACAGGGGGCTGGTATGGCTACACCTTC	CSATGGWYGYTF
TRBV30	TRBJ1-2	-	-	11	TGTGCCTGGAGCGATGGTGCGGGCTACACCTTC	CAWSDGAGYTF
TRBV7-9	TRBJ2-2	-	TRBD1	16	TGTGCCAGCAGACCTGACAGGGTAATCCCCACCGGGGAGCTGTTTTTT	CASRPDRVIPTGELFF
TRBV7-2	TRBJ1-6	-	TRBD1	18	TGTGCCAGCAGCTTACAAGCGAGTAGACAGGGCTCAAATTCACCCCTCCACTTT	CASSLQASRQGSNSPLHF
TRBV4-1	TRBJ1-5	-	-	15	TGCGCCAGCAGCCAACGAGGAACAGGGAATCAGCCCCAGCATTTT	CASSQRGTGNQPQHF
TRBV4-1	TRBJ2-7	few	-	15	TGCGCCAGCAGCCAAGAACAGGGTAGCTCCTACGAGCAGTACTTC	CASSQEQGSSYEQYF
TRBV2	TRBJ2-5	-	TRBD2	13	TGTGCCAGCAGTGGGCTAGCGGCAGGGACCCAGTACTTC	CASSGLAAGTQYF
TRBV7-2	TRBJ2-7	-	-	13	TGTGCCAGCAGCTCCAGGGACTCCTACGAGCAGTACTTC	CASSSRDSYEQYF
TRBV6-5	TRBJ2-7	once	-	14	TGTGCCATTCGCCCTGTATACCGCGGGTACGAGCAGTACTTC	CAIRPVYRGYEQYF
TRBV5-1	TRBJ2-1	-	-	12	TGCGCCAGCAGCTTGAACAATAATGAGCAGTTCTTC	CASSLNNNEQFF
TRBV28	TRBJ2-5	-	-	14	TGTGCCAGCAAACGAGGGCAAAACCAAGAGACCCAGTACTTC	CASKRGQNQETQYF
TRBV11-2	TRBJ1-2	once	TRBD1	13	TGTGCCAGCAGCGCAGGGACAGACTATGGCTACACCTTC	CASSAGTDYGYTF
TRBV2	TRBJ1-6	-	TRBD1	17	TGTGCCAGCAGCCGACAGGGACAGGGTTGGGATAATTCACCCCTCCACTTT	CASSRQGQGWDNSPLHF
TRBV24-1	TRBJ1-2	-	-	14	TGTGCCACCAGTGTGGGGAGTGAGGATTCTGGCTACACCTTC	CATSVGSEDSGYTF
TRBV7-9	TRBJ1-1	-	-	12	TGTGCCAGCACAGAAGTCGGCACTGAAGCTTTCTTT	CASTEVGTEAFF
TRBV3-1/TRBV3-2	TRBJ1-6	-	TRBD1	16	TGTGCCAGCAGCCAGGCTACCGGGACAGGGGTTTCACCCCTCCACTTT	CASSQATGTGVSPLHF
TRBV7-2	TRBJ1-5	few	TRBD1	15	TGTGCCAGCAGCCATCGGACAGGGAAAAATCAGCCCCAGCATTTT	CASSHRTGKNQPQHF
TRBV18	TRBJ1-5	-	-	14	TGTGCCAGCTCACCCCGGGACACTAATCAGCCCCAGCATTTT	CASSPRDTNQPQHF
TRBV4-3	TRBJ1-1	-	-	13	TGCGCCAGCAGCCAGACAGAGAACACTGAAGCTTTCTTT	CASSQTENTEAFF
TRBV2	TRBJ2-3	few	-	11	TGTGCCAGCAGTGCTAAGGATACGCAGTATTTT	CASSAKDTQYF
TRBV3-1/TRBV3-2	TRBJ1-2	-	-	12	TGTGCCAGTCGAGGCGGGAACTATGGCTACACCTTC	CASRGGNYGYTF
TRBV5-1	TRBJ2-2	-	-	13	TGCGCCAGCAGCCGCGAGGGCGCCGGGGAGCTGTTTTTT	CASSREGAGELFF
TRBV13	TRBJ1-2	-	-	13	TGTGCCAGCAGCCCCCGGGGGGCCTATGGCTACACCTTC	CASSPRGAYGYTF
TRBV18	TRBJ1-2	-	-	16	TGTGCCAGCTCACCACTCCCCACGGGGATTCAGCGGGGCTACACCTTC	CASSPLPTGIQRGYTF
TRBV7-8	TRBJ2-1	-	-	16	TGTGCCAGCAGCGTAGAGCGGGCACCCTCCTACAATGAGCAGTTCTTC	CASSVERAPSYNEQFF
TRBV28	TRBJ1-1	-	-	14	TGTGCCAGCAGAAGAACAGGACCGAACACTGAAGCTTTCTTT	CASRRTGPNTEAFF
TRBV3-1/TRBV3-2	TRBJ2-1	-	TRBD1	18	TGTGCCAGCAGCCAAGCGGGGGGACAGGGTTTAACCTACAATGAGCAGTTCTTC	CASSQAGGQGLTYNEQFF
TRBV5-4	TRBJ1-5	-	-	15	TGTGCCAGCAGCTTAGGCGTGGGCAGCAATCAGCCCCAGCATTTT	CASSLGVGSNQPQHF
TRBV4-3	TRBJ2-3	once	-	15	TGCGCCAGCAGCCAAGATAGACTGAGCACAGATACGCAGTATTTT	CASSQDRLSTDTQYF
TRBV5-4	TRBJ2-1	-	TRBD2	16	TGTGCCAGCAGCTTGACTAGCGGGGGCAGATACAATGAGCAGTTCTTC	CASSLTSGGRYNEQFF
TRBV7-8	TRBJ2-3	once	TRBD2	12	TGTGCCAGCAGCGGGGGGGGAGATACGCAGTATTTT	CASSGGGDTQYF